This TCR beta chain was captured in a study of control samples from healthy donors and cancer patients. Libraries were prepared by immunoSEQ multiplex PCR; TCRdb keeps only in-frame clonotypes and omits some of them. In the table there are roughly 68,000 clones, approximately 83% of which are singletons. This clone was found a few times. Germline-derived CDR1 and CDR2 are MNHEY and SVGEGT. Unmatched junction bases numbered 7, after V lost 5 bases and J lost 4 bases. The CDR3 contains 14 residues. This chain uses TRBV6-2 or TRBV6-3 with TRBJ1-2, with 7 nucleotides matching TRBD1. The clonotype was recovered from a man between 60 and 75 years old in good health. Sequenced: blood. DNA of the CDR3: TGTGCCAGCAGTCCAGGGGGTTTCCCCTATGGCTACACCTTC. Translated, it gives CASSPGGFPYGYTF.